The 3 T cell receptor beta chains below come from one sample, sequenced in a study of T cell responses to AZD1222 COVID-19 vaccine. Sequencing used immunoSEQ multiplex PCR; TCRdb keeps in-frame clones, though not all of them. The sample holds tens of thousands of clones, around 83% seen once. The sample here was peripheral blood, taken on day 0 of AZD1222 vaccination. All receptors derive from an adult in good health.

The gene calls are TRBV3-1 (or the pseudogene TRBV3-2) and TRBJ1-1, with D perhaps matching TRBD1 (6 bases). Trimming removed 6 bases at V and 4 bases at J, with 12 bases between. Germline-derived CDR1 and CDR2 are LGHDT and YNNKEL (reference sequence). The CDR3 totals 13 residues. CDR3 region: CASSTGPGTEAFF. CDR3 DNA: TGTGCCAGCAGTACAGGGCCCGGCACTGAAGCTTTCTTT.

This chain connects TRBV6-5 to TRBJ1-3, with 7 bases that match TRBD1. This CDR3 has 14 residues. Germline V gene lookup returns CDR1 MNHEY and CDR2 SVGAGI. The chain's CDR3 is CASVDRDSGNTIYF. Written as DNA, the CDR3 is TGTGCGAGCGTCGACAGGGACTCTGGAAACACCATATATTTT.

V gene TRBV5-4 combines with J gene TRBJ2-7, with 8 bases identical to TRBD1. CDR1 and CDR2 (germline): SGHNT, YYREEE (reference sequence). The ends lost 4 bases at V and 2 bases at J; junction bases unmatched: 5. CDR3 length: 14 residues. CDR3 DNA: TGTGCCAGCAGCGCCTGGGACAGGCCCTACGAGCAGTACTTC. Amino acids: CASSAWDRPYEQYF.